Listed here is a single T cell receptor beta chain. No antigen is known for it. The protocol was immunoSEQ multiplex PCR, while the TCRdb copy is restricted to in-frame clones and leaves out a portion. The table shows fewer than 130,000 clones, with 88% occurring only once. This CDR3 comprises 10 residues. Trimming stripped 3 bases from V and 5 bases from J, with 2 bases between. The germline V gene has CDR1 SQVTM and CDR2 ANQGSEA. The donors were members of the roughly 120-subject validation cohort (separate from the approximately 670-subject first cohort). These data come from a study of cytomegalovirus exposure and HLA in healthy donors. Study information: The platform used for the 120 or so validation repertoires matched that of the roughly 700 first-cohort repertoires, a later analysis reported. Study outcomes and limitations: Cytomegalovirus association was listed for about 160 TCR beta chains. Cytomegalovirus status was reportedly diagnosed by the classifier with high specificity and sensitivity.

J is TRBJ2-1 and V is TRBV29-1; D is undetermined. The clonotype originates from a woman in her 30s in good health and CMV-seropositive. The sequencing input was PBMCs. CDR3 sequence: CSVDNNEQFF. The DNA of the CDR3 is TGCAGCGTTGACAACAATGAGCAGTTCTTC.